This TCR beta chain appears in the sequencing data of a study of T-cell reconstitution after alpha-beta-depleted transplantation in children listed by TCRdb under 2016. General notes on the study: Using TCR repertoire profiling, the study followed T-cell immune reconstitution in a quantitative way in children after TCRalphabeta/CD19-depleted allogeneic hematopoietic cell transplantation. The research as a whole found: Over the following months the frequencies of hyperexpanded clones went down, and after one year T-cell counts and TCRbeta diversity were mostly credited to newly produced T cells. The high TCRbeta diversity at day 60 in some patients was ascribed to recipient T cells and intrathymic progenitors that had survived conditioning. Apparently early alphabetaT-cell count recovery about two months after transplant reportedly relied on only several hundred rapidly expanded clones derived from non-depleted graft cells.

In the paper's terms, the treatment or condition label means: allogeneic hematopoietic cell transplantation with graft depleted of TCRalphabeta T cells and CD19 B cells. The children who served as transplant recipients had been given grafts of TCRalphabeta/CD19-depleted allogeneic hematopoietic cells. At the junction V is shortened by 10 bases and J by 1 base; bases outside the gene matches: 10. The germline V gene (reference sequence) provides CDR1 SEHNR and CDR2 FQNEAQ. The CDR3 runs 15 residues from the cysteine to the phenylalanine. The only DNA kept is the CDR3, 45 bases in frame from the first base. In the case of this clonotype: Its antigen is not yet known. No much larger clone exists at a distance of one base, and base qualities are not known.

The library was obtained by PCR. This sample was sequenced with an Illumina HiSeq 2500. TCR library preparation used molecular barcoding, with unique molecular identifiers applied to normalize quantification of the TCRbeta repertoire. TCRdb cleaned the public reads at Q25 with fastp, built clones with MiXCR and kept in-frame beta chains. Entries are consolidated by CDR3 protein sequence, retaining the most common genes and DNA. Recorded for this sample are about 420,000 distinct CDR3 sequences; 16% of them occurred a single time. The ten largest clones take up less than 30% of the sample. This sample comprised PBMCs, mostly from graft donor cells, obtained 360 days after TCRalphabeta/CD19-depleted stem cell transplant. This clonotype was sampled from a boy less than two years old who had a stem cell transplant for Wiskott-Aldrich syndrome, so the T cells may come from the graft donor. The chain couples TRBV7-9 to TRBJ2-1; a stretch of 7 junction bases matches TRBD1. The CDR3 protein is CAIDGTASSYNEQFF. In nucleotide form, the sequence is TGTGCCATTGACGGGACAGCCTCATCCTACAATGAGCAGTTCTTC.